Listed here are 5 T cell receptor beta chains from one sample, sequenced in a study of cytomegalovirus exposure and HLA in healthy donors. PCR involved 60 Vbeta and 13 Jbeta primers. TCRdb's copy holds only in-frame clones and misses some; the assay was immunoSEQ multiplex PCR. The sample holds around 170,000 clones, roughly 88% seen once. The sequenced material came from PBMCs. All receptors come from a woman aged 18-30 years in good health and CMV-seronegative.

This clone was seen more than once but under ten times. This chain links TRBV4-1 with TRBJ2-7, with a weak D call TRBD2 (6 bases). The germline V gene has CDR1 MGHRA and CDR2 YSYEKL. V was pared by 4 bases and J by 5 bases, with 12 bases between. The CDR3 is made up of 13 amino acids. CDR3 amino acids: CASSPHWGDEQYF. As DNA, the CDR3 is TGCGCCAGCAGCCCCCACTGGGGGGACGAGCAGTACTTC.

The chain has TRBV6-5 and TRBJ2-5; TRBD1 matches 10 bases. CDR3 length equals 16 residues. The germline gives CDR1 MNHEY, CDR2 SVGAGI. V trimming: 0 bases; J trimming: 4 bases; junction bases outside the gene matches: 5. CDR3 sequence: CASSYSTGGAGETQYF. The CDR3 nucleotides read TGTGCCAGCAGTTACTCGACAGGGGGCGCGGGAGAGACCCAGTACTTC.

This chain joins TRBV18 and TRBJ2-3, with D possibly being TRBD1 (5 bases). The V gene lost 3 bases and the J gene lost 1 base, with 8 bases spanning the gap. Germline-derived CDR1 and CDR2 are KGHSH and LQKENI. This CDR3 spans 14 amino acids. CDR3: CASSPGQGTDTQYF. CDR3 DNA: TGTGCCAGCTCACCGGGGCAGGGCACAGATACGCAGTATTTT. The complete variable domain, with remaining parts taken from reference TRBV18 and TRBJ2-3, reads NAGVMQNPRHLVRRRGQEARLRCSPMKGHSHVYWYRQLPEEGLKFMVYLQKENIIDESGMPKERFSAEFPKEGPSILRIQQVVRGDSAAYFCASSPGQGTDTQYFGPGTRLTVL.

The CDR3: CASRQGLNTEAFF. The CDR3 DNA follows: TGTGCCAGTAGACAGGGGTTGAACACTGAAGCTTTCTTT. The rearrangement uses TRBV2 and TRBJ1-1; TRBD1 matches 8 bases. The CDR3 is made up of 13 amino acids. Germline CDR1 and CDR2: SNHLY and FYNNEI. V lost 9 bases, J lost 0 bases, and 3 bases stayed unmatched.

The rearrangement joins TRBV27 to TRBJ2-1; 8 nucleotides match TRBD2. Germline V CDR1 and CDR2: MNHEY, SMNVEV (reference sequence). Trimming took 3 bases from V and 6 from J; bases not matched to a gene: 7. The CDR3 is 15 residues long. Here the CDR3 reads CASSLMSSGFNEQFF. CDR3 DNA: TGTGCCAGCAGTTTGATGTCTAGCGGGTTCAATGAGCAGTTCTTC.